Listed below are T cell receptor beta chains from one sample, sequenced in a study of blood T cell repertoires in COVID-19. Some clones are missing from TCRdb's copy, which holds only in-frame ones; the method was immunoSEQ multiplex PCR. The sample includes tens of thousands of clones, roughly 82% of them seen just once. Material for sequencing was peripheral blood. The receptor set was obtained from a woman older than 75 with acute or convalescent COVID-19. The CDR3 runs from the conserved cysteine through the conserved F or W. D genes are given only for firm matches. A row's size may be missing; if present it is once, few, many or a size class.

>TRBV24-1|TRBD2|TRBJ2-3|-
TGTGCCACCAGTGATTTACTAGCGGGGGGGACAGATACGCAGTATTTT
CATSDLLAGGTDTQYF
>TRBV21-1|-|TRBJ2-3|-
TGTGCCAGGGACCCCGGGACTAGCGGGAGCTTTGGCACAGATACGCAGTATTTT
CARDPGTSGSFGTDTQYF
>TRBV7-6|TRBD2|TRBJ2-7|-
TGTGCCAGCAGCAGCGGGACTAGCGGCGCCTACGAGCAGTACTTC
CASSSGTSGAYEQYF
>TRBV6-5|TRBD1|TRBJ1-4|-
TGTGCCAGCAGTCAACTGACAGGGTTGTACGAAAAACTGTTTTTT
CASSQLTGLYEKLFF
>TRBV6-5|TRBD1|TRBJ1-2|-
TGTGCCAGCAGGACTGCTCCGGGACAGGGCCATGGCTACACCTTC
CASRTAPGQGHGYTF
>TRBV20-1|-|TRBJ1-3|-
TGCAGTGCCCGAGGTGGAAACACCATATATTTT
CSARGGNTIYF
>TRBV7-8|TRBD2|TRBJ2-2|-
TGTGCCAGCAGCTTAGTGCGGGGGTCGAACACCGGGGAGCTGTTTTTT
CASSLVRGSNTGELFF
>TRBV21-1|-|TRBJ1-2|-
TGTGCCAGCAGCAAAGACGGCAGGTCGAATGGCTACACCTTC
CASSKDGRSNGYTF
>TRBV18|TRBD1|TRBJ2-3|-
TGTGCCAGCTCACCAGTTGGGACAGGGGCTGATACGCAGTATTTT
CASSPVGTGADTQYF
>TRBV18|TRBD1|TRBJ2-1|-
TGTGCCAGCTCACCTGACAGGGACAATGAGCAGTTCTTC
CASSPDRDNEQFF
>TRBV29-1|-|TRBJ2-1|few
TGCAGCGTTACAATGACAGTTGGGAATGAGCAGTTCTTC
CSVTMTVGNEQFF
>TRBV7-6|TRBD2|TRBJ2-3|-
TGTGCCAGCAGCATCACTCCGGGACTAACCACAGATACGCAGTATTTT
CASSITPGLTTDTQYF
>TRBV7-9|TRBD1|TRBJ1-2|-
TGTGCCAGCAGCTTAGAAGACAGGGGTAACTATGGCTACACCTTC
CASSLEDRGNYGYTF
>TRBV19|TRBD1|TRBJ2-1|-
TGTGCCAGTAGGCTCCTACCCGGGGGACAGGGGATCAATGAGCAGTTCTTC
CASRLLPGGQGINEQFF
>TRBV28|-|TRBJ1-4|-
TGTGCCAGCAGCTCCCCGACAGGAGATGAAAAACTGTTTTTT
CASSSPTGDEKLFF
>TRBV27|-|TRBJ2-3|-
TGTGCCAGCAGTGTAGCAGCCTCTAGCACAGATACGCAGTATTTT
CASSVAASSTDTQYF
>TRBV7-3|TRBD2|TRBJ2-1|-
TGTGCCAGCAGCGTTAGCGGGAGCTCCTACAATGAGCAGTTCTTC
CASSVSGSSYNEQFF
>TRBV7-2|TRBD2|TRBJ2-5|-
TGTGCCAGCAGCCGGACACTAGCGGGGAAAGAGACCCAGTACTTC
CASSRTLAGKETQYF
>TRBV5-1|TRBD1|TRBJ2-1|-
TGCGCCAGCAGCCTAGACAGGGGGCGGCTATACAATGAGCAGTTCTTC
CASSLDRGRLYNEQFF
>TRBV10-1|-|TRBJ2-2|-
TGCGCCAGCAGTACGACATCCCCCGGGGAGCTGTTTTTT
CASSTTSPGELFF
>TRBV7-2|-|TRBJ1-1|-
TGTGCCAGCAGCTCCCCCGGAGGACCCCCGAACACTGAAGCTTTCTTT
CASSSPGGPPNTEAFF
>TRBV7-8|TRBD1|TRBJ1-5|-
TGTGCCAGCAGCTACGGGACAGGCAGGAGCAATCAGCCCCAGCATTTT
CASSYGTGRSNQPQHF
>TRBV13|-|TRBJ1-1|-
TGTGCCAGCAGCTTACGGGGTCAGCTCACTGAAGCTTTCTTT
CASSLRGQLTEAFF
>TRBV12-3/TRBV12-4|TRBD2|TRBJ2-7|-
TGTGCCAGCAGTCCCCGGACTAGCGGCGAGCAGTACTTC
CASSPRTSGEQYF
>TRBV3-1/TRBV3-2|-|TRBJ1-1|-
TGTGCCAGCAGCCTAGGGGCGGGAACTGAAGCTTTCTTT
CASSLGAGTEAFF